The present T cell receptor (beta chain) was sequenced within a study of cytomegalovirus exposure and HLA in healthy donors. Findings of the study overall: A later analysis linked a missense variant in DCLRE1C to the trimming of TCR beta V and J genes. Indistinguishability led to the exclusion of some V segments, TRBV6-2 and TRBV6-3 included. A later analysis revealed that TCR association rates differed between HLA loci, peaking at DRB1 and bottoming out at HLA-C. Later analysis suggested links between common viral pathogens and several top significant clusters.

13 Jbeta primers and 60 Vbeta primers were used for the PCR. Repertoires were generated with immunoSEQ multiplex PCR, while TCRdb's copy carries only in-frame clones and drops some. Of under 200,000 clones in the sample, roughly 80% were seen once. The CDR3 loop spans 14 amino acids. V lost 8 bases, J lost 6 bases, and 17 bases lay in between. CDR1 and CDR2 (germline): SNHLY, FYNNEI. In this sample, this clone turned up once. The antigen remains unidentified. The J gene is TRBJ1-5, the V gene TRBV2; D perhaps matches TRBD1 (5 bases). This TCR was recovered from a man aged 35 to 55 in good health and CMV-seropositive. Sequencing input: PBMCs. CDR3 DNA sequence: TGTGCCAGCCACCCCCGGGGGACGAGTCAGCCCCAGCATTTT. Translated: CASHPRGTSQPQHF.